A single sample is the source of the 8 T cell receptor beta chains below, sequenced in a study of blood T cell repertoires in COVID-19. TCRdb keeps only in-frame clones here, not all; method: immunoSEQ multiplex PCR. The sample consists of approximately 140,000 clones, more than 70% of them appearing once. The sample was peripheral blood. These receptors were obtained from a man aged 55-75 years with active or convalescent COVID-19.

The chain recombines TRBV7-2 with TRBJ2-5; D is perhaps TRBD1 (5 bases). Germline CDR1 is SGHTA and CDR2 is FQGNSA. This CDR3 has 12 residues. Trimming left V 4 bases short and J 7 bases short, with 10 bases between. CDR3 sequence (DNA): TGTGCCAGCAGCTCAGGGCCGGTGACCCAGTACTTC. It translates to CASSSGPVTQYF.

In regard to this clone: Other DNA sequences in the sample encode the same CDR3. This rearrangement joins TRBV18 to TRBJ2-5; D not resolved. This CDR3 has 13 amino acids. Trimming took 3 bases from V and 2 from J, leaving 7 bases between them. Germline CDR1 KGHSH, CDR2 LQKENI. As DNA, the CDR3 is TGTGCCAGCTCACCGGTGCTACAAGAGACCCAGTACTTC. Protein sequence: CASSPVLQETQYF.

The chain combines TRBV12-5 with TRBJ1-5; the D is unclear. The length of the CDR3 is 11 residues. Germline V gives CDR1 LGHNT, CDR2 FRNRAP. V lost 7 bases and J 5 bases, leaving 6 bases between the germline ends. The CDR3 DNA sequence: TGTGCTAGTGTCGCAGATCAGCCCCAGCATTTT. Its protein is CASVADQPQHF. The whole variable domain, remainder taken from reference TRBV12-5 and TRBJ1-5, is DARVTQTPRHKVTEMGQEVTMRCQPILGHNTVFWYRQTMMQGLELLAYFRNRAPLDDSGMPKDRFSAEMPDATLATLKIQPSEPRDSAVYFCASVADQPQHFGDGTRLSIL.

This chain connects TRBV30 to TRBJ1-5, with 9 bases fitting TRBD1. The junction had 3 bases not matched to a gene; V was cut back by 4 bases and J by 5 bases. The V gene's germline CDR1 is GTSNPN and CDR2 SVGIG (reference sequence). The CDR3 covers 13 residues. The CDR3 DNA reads TGTGCCTGGACCGGACAGGGGCATCAGCCCCAGCATTTT. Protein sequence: CAWTGQGHQPQHF.

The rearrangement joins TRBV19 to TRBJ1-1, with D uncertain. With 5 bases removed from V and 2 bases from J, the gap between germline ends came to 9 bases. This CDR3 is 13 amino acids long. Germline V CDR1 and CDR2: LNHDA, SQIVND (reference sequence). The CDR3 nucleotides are TGTGCCAGTAGTGTGGCGGCTAACACTGAAGCTTTCTTT. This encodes CASSVAANTEAFF. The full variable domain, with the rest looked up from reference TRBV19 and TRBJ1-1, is DGGITQSPKYLFRKEGQNVTLSCEQNLNHDAMYWYRQDPGQGLRLIYYSQIVNDFQKGDIAEGYSVSREKKESFPLTVTSAQKNPTAFYLCASSVAANTEAFFGQGTRLTVV.

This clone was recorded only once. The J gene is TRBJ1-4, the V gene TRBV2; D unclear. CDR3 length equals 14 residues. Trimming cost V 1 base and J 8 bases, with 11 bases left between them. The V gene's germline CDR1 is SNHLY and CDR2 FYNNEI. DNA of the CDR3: TGTGCCAGCAGTGAAGGACTGATGAAGGAAAAACTGTTTTTT. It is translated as CASSEGLMKEKLFF.

In DNA form, the CDR3 reads TGTGCCAGCAGCCAAAATTCAATTACAGGGGCACTAGCTCTGAAGCTGTTTTTT. Translation: CASSQNSITGALALKLFF. The chain combines TRBV4-2 with TRBJ2-2; possible D gene TRBD1, 7 bases. V lost 2 bases, J lost 12 bases, and 28 bases lay in between. Germline CDR1 reads LGHNA; CDR2 reads YNFKEQ. The CDR3 is 18 amino acids.

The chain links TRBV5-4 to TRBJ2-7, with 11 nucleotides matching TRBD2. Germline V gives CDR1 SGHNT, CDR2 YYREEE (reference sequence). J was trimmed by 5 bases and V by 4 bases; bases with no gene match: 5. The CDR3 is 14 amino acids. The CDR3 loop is CASSPTSGSDEQYF. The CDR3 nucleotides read TGTGCCAGCAGCCCTACTAGCGGGAGCGACGAGCAGTACTTC.